Presented here are 30 T cell receptor beta chains from one specimen sequenced in a study of Japanese encephalitis immunity and Zika vaccine responses. For 5 to 6 days, PBMCs labeled with CFSE were cultured with peptide pools at approximately 1 ug/mL each. Unfixed live CD56-CD19-CD16-CD3+CD4+ CFSE-low cells were sorted as proliferating CD4 T cells. TCRdb reanalysed the 5' RACE reads using MiXCR and keeps one entry per CDR3 protein. Of more than 400 distinct CDR3 sequences listed, roughly 7% were seen once; the top ten hold about a quarter. The specimen was antigen-activated CD4+ T cells from blood, cultured, collected during a Zika inactivated vaccine study. Receptors originate from an adult man who received an inactivated Zika virus vaccine.

This clonotype qualifies as large. V gene TRBV10-3 combines with J gene TRBJ2-2; D tentatively reads TRBD1 or TRBD2 (7 bases each). In germline, CDR1 is ENHRY, CDR2 SYGVKD. The CDR3 has 15 amino acids. V gave up 3 bases and J gave up 5 bases, with 13 bases separating them. The CDR3 loop is CAISEQGRGTGELFF. The CDR3 DNA sequence: TGTGCCATCAGTGAACAGGGGAGGGGGACCGGGGAGCTGTTTTTT.

A few counts support this clonotype. The chain recombines TRBV13 with TRBJ1-3, with unresolved D. The CDR3 extends over 16 amino acids. Trimming removed 5 bases from V and 4 bases from J, with 18 bases in between. The germline V gene has CDR1 PRHDT and CDR2 FYEKMQ (reference sequence). DNA of the CDR3: TGTGCCAGCAGCGAGTGGGTCCCCGGGCGAGGAAACACCATATATTTT. This encodes CASSEWVPGRGNTIYF.

By sample share, this clonotype is large. The V and J genes are TRBV13 and TRBJ1-2; tentatively, D is TRBD1 (6 bases). CDR1 and CDR2 from the germline V gene are PRHDT and FYEKMQ (reference sequence). The V end was cut by 2 bases, the J end by 5 bases, with 9 bases between. This CDR3 is 13 amino acids long. CDR3 residues: CASSLRGGYGYTF. The CDR3 region has the DNA TGTGCCAGCAGCTTAAGGGGGGGGTATGGCTACACCTTC.

By share, this clonotype counts as medium-sized. The genes are TRBV2 and TRBJ2-5; 9 bases line up with TRBD2. With 8 bases clipped from V and 4 bases from J, the junction kept 11 bases outside the gene matches. Per the germline V gene, CDR1 is SNHLY and CDR2 is FYNNEI. The CDR3 totals 15 residues. The CDR3 reads CASGSGGGARETQYF. In DNA, the CDR3 is TGTGCCAGCGGGTCGGGCGGGGGGGCCCGAGAGACCCAGTACTTC.

By sample fraction, this clonotype is medium-sized. The chain links TRBV30 to TRBJ1-1; TRBD1 aligns across 9 bases. In germline, CDR1 is GTSNPN, CDR2 SVGIG (reference sequence). V shed 2 bases and J 3 bases; nucleotides not matched to a gene: 1. This CDR3 is 13 amino acids long. The CDR3 DNA reads as TGTGCCTGGAGTCGGGACAGGGACACTGAAGCTTTCTTT. This sequence encodes CAWSRDRDTEAFF.

This clonotype was observed a handful of times. This chain uses TRBV4-3 with TRBJ1-4, with TRBD1 identical over 7 bases. CDR1 and CDR2 from the germline V gene are LGHNA and YSLEER. V trimming: 6 bases; J trimming: 8 bases; junction bases outside the gene matches: 6. The length of the CDR3 is 13 residues. The CDR3, as DNA: TGCGCCAGCAGAACAGGGGAACGGGAAAAACTGTTTTTT. This gives the protein CASRTGEREKLFF.

This clonotype showed up just a few times. The V and J genes are TRBV29-1 and TRBJ1-1; 8 bases fit TRBD1. This CDR3 has 13 amino acids. The trim removed 3 bases at V and 4 bases at J, leaving 4 bases unmatched. Germline V lookup: CDR1 SQVTM, CDR2 ANQGSEA. The CDR3 is CSVERQGATEAFF. The CDR3 coding sequence is TGCAGCGTTGAGCGGCAGGGGGCCACTGAAGCTTTCTTT.

The V call is TRBV5-1, the J call TRBJ1-2; the match to TRBD1 covers 11 bases. The ends lost 7 bases at V and 8 bases at J; junction bases unmatched: 10. Germline loops: CDR1 SGHRS, CDR2 YFSETQ. This CDR3 region has 14 residues. The CDR3 loop is CASGSTGTGGGYTF. The CDR3 nucleotides are TGCGCCAGCGGCTCAACCGGGACAGGGGGAGGCTACACCTTC.

By frequency in the sample, this clonotype is medium-sized. This chain connects TRBV24-1 to TRBJ2-5; 14 nucleotides agree with TRBD2. The V segment lost 7 bases and the J segment 5 bases; nucleotides outside the gene matches: 8. Per germline, CDR1 KGHDR and CDR2 SFDVKD. This CDR3 is built from 16 residues. CDR3 region: CATSRTSGGRLETQYF. The CDR3, as DNA: TGTGCCACCAGCCGGACTAGCGGGGGGCGGCTGGAGACCCAGTACTTC.

By frequency in the sample, this clonotype is medium-sized. The rearrangement joins TRBV4-3 to TRBJ1-1; D is ambiguous. Deletions cut 1 base from V and 4 bases from J, with 4 bases between. Germline CDR1 reads LGHNA; CDR2 reads YSLEER. The CDR3 spans 12 residues. CDR3 sequence (DNA): TGCGCCAGCAGCCAAGGAAGCACTGAAGCTTTCTTT. Encoded protein: CASSQGSTEAFF.

The rearrangement links TRBV9 to TRBJ1-3; D possibly corresponds to TRBD1 (5 bases). CDR3 size: 15 residues. The germline V gene encodes CDR1 SGDLS and CDR2 YYNGEE. V lost 3 bases and J 0 bases, leaving 10 bases between the germline ends. The CDR3 DNA sequence: TGTGCCAGCAGCGACAGGCTAGGCTCTGGAAACACCATATATTTT. Protein product: CASSDRLGSGNTIYF.

In this sample, this clonotype is medium-sized. The chain combines TRBV28 with TRBJ2-3, with TRBD2 identical over 9 bases. Germline CDR1 is MDHEN and CDR2 is SYDVKM. Trimming cost V 2 bases and J 3 bases; bases outside gene matches: 9. There are 17 residues in the CDR3. The CDR3 loop is CASSLNIGAGGTDTQYF. For the CDR3, the DNA is TGTGCCAGCAGTTTAAATATCGGGGCGGGGGGGACAGATACGCAGTATTTT.

This clonotype rates as medium-sized. The CDR3 coding sequence is TGCGCCAGCAGCGGCGCGTCATTGACGCAGTATTTT. Protein sequence: CASSGASLTQYF. This chain uses TRBV4-3 with TRBJ2-3; D unresolved. Germline values: CDR1 LGHNA, CDR2 YSLEER. V was trimmed by 5 bases and J by 9 bases, leaving 12 bases between them. The CDR3 covers 12 residues.

Sample share makes this clonotype medium-sized. This chain connects TRBV18 to TRBJ1-1, with a tentative D call TRBD1 (6 bases). CDR3 length equals 15 residues. Trimming stripped 1 base from V and 1 base from J, with 10 bases between. Germline V CDR1 and CDR2: KGHSH, LQKENI. In DNA, the CDR3 is TGTGCCAGCTCACCACAGGGGGACCCGAACACTGAAGCTTTCTTT. Its protein is CASSPQGDPNTEAFF.

This chain uses TRBV4-1 with TRBJ2-7, with 11 bases lining up with TRBD1. Trimming took 4 bases from V and 6 from J; bases not matched to a gene: 2. This CDR3 spans 13 amino acids. Germline CDR1 MGHRA, CDR2 YSYEKL. This CDR3 reads CASSLDRGREQYV. For the CDR3, the DNA is TGCGCCAGCAGCCTGGACAGGGGGCGCGAGCAGTACGTC.

Judged by abundance, this clonotype is medium-sized. The chain combines TRBV4-3 with TRBJ2-2, with D hard to call. Germline CDR1 LGHNA, CDR2 YSLEER. The CDR3 is made up of 15 amino acids. With 0 bases removed from V and 2 bases from J, the gap between germline ends came to 7 bases. The CDR3 loop reads CASSQEGTNTGELFF. For the CDR3, the DNA is TGCGCCAGCAGCCAAGAGGGAACCAACACCGGGGAGCTGTTTTTT.

This clonotype is medium-sized. V and J are TRBV4-3 and TRBJ1-4; 9 nucleotides align to TRBD1. This CDR3 spans 14 amino acids. The V gene end was trimmed by 5 bases and the J gene end by 7 bases; junction bases not matched to a gene: 5. The germline CDR1 and CDR2 sequences are LGHNA and YSLEER. CDR3 sequence: CASSEGQGPEKLFF. The CDR3 nucleotides read TGCGCCAGCAGCGAGGGACAGGGACCTGAAAAACTGTTTTTT.

This clonotype rates as large (0.1 to 1%). The chain links TRBV4-3 to TRBJ2-1; D gene ambiguous. Germline V gene data show CDR1 as LGHNA and CDR2 as YSLEER. V lost 0 bases and J lost 3, with 3 bases in between. This CDR3 region has 13 residues. The CDR3 spells CASSQDFYNEQFF. CDR3 in DNA: TGCGCCAGCAGCCAAGACTTCTACAATGAGCAGTTCTTC.

By its share, this clonotype is large. The chain couples TRBV5-1 to TRBJ1-4; 7 nucleotides line up with TRBD1. This CDR3 spans 14 amino acids. V was clipped by 4 bases and J by 4 bases; unmatched bases: 4. CDR1 is SGHRS and CDR2 is YFSETQ in the germline V gene. Here the CDR3 reads CASSLGQVNEKLFF. Written as DNA, the CDR3 is TGCGCCAGCAGCCTCGGACAGGTTAATGAAAAACTGTTTTTT.

In its sample, this clonotype ranks as medium-sized. The chain carries TRBV4-3 and TRBJ1-3; D may be TRBD1 (6 bases). Germline CDR1 LGHNA, CDR2 YSLEER. There are 15 residues in the CDR3. Deletions cut 0 bases from V and 1 base from J, with 7 bases between. The CDR3 spells CASSQEGGSGNTIYF. The DNA for the CDR3 is TGCGCCAGCAGCCAAGAAGGGGGATCTGGAAACACCATATATTTT.

This clonotype is large. This sequence joins TRBV4-3 and TRBJ1-1; TRBD1 aligns across 10 bases. Trimming removed 2 bases from V and 6 bases from J; junction bases left unmatched: 6. This CDR3 contains 15 residues. Germline V gene data show CDR1 as LGHNA and CDR2 as YSLEER. The CDR3 loop reads CASSQTGTGDAEAFF. CDR3 DNA sequence: TGCGCCAGCAGCCAAACCGGGACAGGGGACGCTGAAGCTTTCTTT.

By its share, this clonotype is medium-sized. The rearrangement uses TRBV6-2 or TRBV6-3 and TRBJ1-5, with D possibly TRBD1 on 5 matching bases. This CDR3 is built from 15 residues. In germline, CDR1 is MNHEY, CDR2 SVGEGT. V dropped 6 bases and J dropped 1 base, with 13 bases sitting between them. The CDR3 coding sequence is TGTGCCAGCAGGGACACGGGACGGAGCAATCAGCCCCAGCATTTT. Its translation is CASRDTGRSNQPQHF.

The chain carries TRBV7-2 and TRBJ1-5; D unresolved. The CDR3 loop spans 14 amino acids. Germline loops: CDR1 SGHTA, CDR2 FQGNSA. Deletions cut 5 bases from V and 5 bases from J, with 13 bases between. The CDR3, as DNA: TGTGCCAGCAGCGCCGGGGTCAGAGATCAGCCCCAGCATTTT. Translation gives CASSAGVRDQPQHF. The full variable domain, rest sourced from reference TRBV7-2 and TRBJ1-5, is GAGVSQSPSNKVTEKGKDVELRCDPISGHTALYWYRQSLGQGLEFLIYFQGNSAPDKSGLPSDRFSAERTGGSVSTLTIQRTQQEDSAVYLCASSAGVRDQPQHFGDGTRLSIL.

This clonotype is hyperexpanded (1% or more) within its sample. The V and J genes are TRBV4-3 and TRBJ1-2; D gene unclear. This CDR3 comprises 13 residues. Deletions cut 0 bases from V and 6 bases from J, with 8 bases between. Germline lookup yields CDR1 LGHNA and CDR2 YSLEER. The CDR3 DNA reads TGCGCCAGCAGCCAAGACGGACCCGATGGCTACACCTTC. This encodes CASSQDGPDGYTF.

This clonotype appeared many times. The chain links TRBV20-1 to TRBJ2-1; the match to TRBD2 covers 10 bases. Trimming at V came to 8 bases and at J to 4 bases, leaving 11 bases not matched to a gene. Germline V CDR1 and CDR2: DFQATT, SNEGSKA (reference sequence). The CDR3 runs 15 residues. The CDR3 nucleotides read TGCAGTCTAAACCCGCTAGCGGGGGCTTACAATGAGCAGTTCTTC. Translation: CSLNPLAGAYNEQFF.

By sample share, this clonotype is large (0.1 to 1%). V is TRBV27 and J is TRBJ1-6, with 7 bases matching TRBD1. CDR3 size: 16 residues. The junction had 7 bases not matched to a gene; V was cut back by 8 bases and J by 0 bases. Germline loops: CDR1 MNHEY, CDR2 SMNVEV (reference sequence). CDR3 in DNA: TGTGCCAGCCGCGACAGGGCCAGCTCCTATAATTCACCCCTCCACTTT. Its protein is CASRDRASSYNSPLHF.

This clonotype is termed large. The V gene is TRBV4-3, the J gene TRBJ1-3; 7 nucleotides match TRBD1. Unmatched junction bases numbered 3, after V lost 4 bases and J lost 0 bases. In germline, CDR1 is LGHNA, CDR2 YSLEER. The CDR3 has 15 residues. The CDR3 DNA sequence: TGCGCCAGCAGCCTCACAGGGGCCTCTGGAAACACCATATATTTT. Translated: CASSLTGASGNTIYF.

This clonotype is large in the sample. V and J are TRBV9 and TRBJ2-2; D might be TRBD1 (5 bases). The germline CDR1 and CDR2 sequences are SGDLS and YYNGEE. Between the trimmed V and J ends, which lost 2 bases and 4 bases, there was a span of 12 bases. The CDR3 contains 15 residues. For the CDR3, the DNA is TGTGCCAGCAGCGTCGAAGGGGTACCCACCGGGGAGCTGTTTTTT. This translates into CASSVEGVPTGELFF.

By sample fraction, this clonotype is large. The chain couples TRBV10-3 to TRBJ1-1; D gene ambiguous. CDR3 size: 13 residues. Trimming pared 2 bases from V and 1 base from J, leaving 5 bases between. CDR1 and CDR2 (germline): ENHRY, SYGVKD. The CDR3 region has the DNA TGTGCCATCAGTGAGACACAGAACACTGAAGCTTTCTTT. It is translated as CAISETQNTEAFF.

This clonotype is judged medium-sized (0.01 to 0.1%). The chain is built from TRBV11-2 and TRBJ1-6; 7 nucleotides align to TRBD1. Germline trimming cut 4 bases from V and 0 bases from J; bases unmatched to any gene: 21. The CDR3 loop spans 22 amino acids. Germline V gene data show CDR1 as SGHAT and CDR2 as FQNNGV. Here the CDR3 DNA reads TGTGCCAGCAGCTCCCTCCCGGGGTATCGGGACAGCGCCAGCTCCTATAATTCACCCCTCCACTTT. Protein: CASSSLPGYRDSASSYNSPLHF.